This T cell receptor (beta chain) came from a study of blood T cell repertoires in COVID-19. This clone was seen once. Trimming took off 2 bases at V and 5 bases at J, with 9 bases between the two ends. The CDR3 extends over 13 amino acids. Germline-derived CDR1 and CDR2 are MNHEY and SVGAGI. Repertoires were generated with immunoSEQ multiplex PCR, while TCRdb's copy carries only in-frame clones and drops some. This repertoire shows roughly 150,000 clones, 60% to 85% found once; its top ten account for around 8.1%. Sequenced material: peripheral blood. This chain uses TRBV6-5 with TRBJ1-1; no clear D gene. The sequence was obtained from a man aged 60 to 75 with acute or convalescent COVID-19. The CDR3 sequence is CASSYGVSTEAFF. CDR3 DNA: TGTGCCAGCAGTTACGGTGTTAGTACTGAAGCTTTCTTT.